This entry lists 20 T cell receptor beta chains sequenced from one sample in a study of cytomegalovirus exposure and HLA in healthy donors. Primers included in the PCR were 60 Vbeta and 13 Jbeta primers. The repertoire was sequenced with immunoSEQ multiplex PCR; TCRdb's copy has only in-frame clones and lacks some. The table includes over 65,000 clones, around 77% detected once. Sequencing used PBMCs. The receptor source for this set is a man in his fifties or sixties in good health and CMV-seronegative.

Notes on this clone: This sample also contains other DNA sequences that code for the same CDR3. The rearrangement joins TRBV4-1 to TRBJ2-3; 7 nucleotides align to TRBD2. The trim removed 1 base at V and 0 bases at J, leaving 4 bases unmatched. The germline gives CDR1 MGHRA, CDR2 YSYEKL. This CDR3 is 16 amino acids long. This CDR3 reads CASSQGAGPSTDTQYF. The CDR3 nucleotides read TGCGCCAGCAGCCAAGGAGCGGGGCCTAGCACAGATACGCAGTATTTT.

The rearrangement links TRBV21-1 to TRBJ2-5; the table gives TRBD1 as D, unverified against the DNA. TRBV21-1 is recorded as a pseudogene. This CDR3 has 19 residues. In nucleotides, the CDR3 is TGTGCCAGCAGCCGGCGGACAGGGTTTGAGGCGGGGGATCAAGAGACCCAGTACTTC. The encoded protein is CASSRRTGFEAGDQETQYF.

The rearrangement links TRBV13 to TRBJ2-2, with D possibly matching TRBD1 (6 bases). This CDR3 region has 14 residues. Trimming took off 0 bases at V and 6 bases at J, with 8 bases between the two ends. The V gene's germline CDR1 is PRHDT and CDR2 FYEKMQ (reference sequence). Here the CDR3 reads CASSLGGGAGELFF. Written as DNA, the CDR3 is TGTGCCAGCAGCTTAGGTGGGGGCGCCGGGGAGCTGTTTTTT.

The chain carries TRBV7-3 and TRBJ2-2; 7 nucleotides align to TRBD2. CDR1 SGHTA and CDR2 FQGTGA come from the germline V gene. V trimming: 4 bases; J trimming: 1 base; junction bases outside the gene matches: 6. CDR3 length equals 16 residues. The CDR3 bases are TGTGCCAGCAGCTCGCGGGTAGCGGGGAACACCGGGGAGCTGTTTTTT. Amino acid sequence: CASSSRVAGNTGELFF. Full variable domain (rest looked up from reference TRBV7-3 and TRBJ2-2): GAGVSQTPSNKVTEKGKYVELRCDPISGHTALYWYRQSLGQGPEFLIYFQGTGAADDSGLPNDRFFAVRPEGSVSTLKIQRTERGDSAVYLCASSSRVAGNTGELFFGEGSRLTVL.

This clone was observed a handful of times. The V and J genes are TRBV15 and TRBJ1-5; 9 bases match TRBD1. J gave up 0 bases and V 3 bases, and 12 bases lay outside the gene matches. From germline, CDR1 is LNHNV and CDR2 YYDKDF (reference sequence). This CDR3 has 19 amino acids. The DNA for the CDR3 is TGTGCCACCAGCAGGGAAACAGGGGGCCGAGCTGATAGCAATCAGCCCCAGCATTTT. As protein: CATSRETGGRADSNQPQHF.

This clone came up many times. The chain is built from TRBV7-9 and TRBJ1-2; a weak D match, TRBD1 (5 bases). The CDR3 has 14 residues. The V gene's germline CDR1 is SEHNR and CDR2 FQNEAQ (reference sequence). Trimming pared 3 bases from V and 8 bases from J, leaving 16 bases between. The CDR3 loop reads CASSLQGLADGYTF. DNA of the CDR3: TGTGCCAGCAGCTTGCAGGGTCTAGCGGACGGCTACACCTTC.

This clone was seen only a few times. The J gene is TRBJ2-2, the V gene TRBV18, with 8 bases fitting TRBD1. This CDR3 is 15 amino acids long. The germline V gene has CDR1 KGHSH and CDR2 LQKENI. V shed 6 bases and J 2 bases; nucleotides not matched to a gene: 5. The CDR3 DNA reads as TGTGCCAGCTCTAAGACAGGGGTCAACACCGGGGAGCTGTTTTTT. This gives the protein CASSKTGVNTGELFF.

This clone was detected a few times. The chain links TRBV4-1 to TRBJ1-3, with no clear D. Trimming left V 0 bases short and J 2 bases short, with 5 bases between. From germline, CDR1 is MGHRA and CDR2 YSYEKL. CDR3 length: 14 residues. The CDR3 nucleotides are TGCGCCAGCAGCCAAGAGAGGGCTGGAAACACCATATATTTT. It translates to CASSQERAGNTIYF.

The chain has TRBV1 and TRBJ2-5; TRBD2, as called in the table, went unchecked against the DNA. TRBV1 is a recognized pseudogene. The CDR3 totals 18 residues. CDR3 loop: CTSSQVRLARVGQETQYF. CDR3 coding DNA: TGCACCAGCAGCCAAGTTCGTCTAGCTAGGGTCGGCCAAGAGACCCAGTACTTC.

The chain carries TRBV30 and TRBJ2-7; D remains unclear. The V gene's germline CDR1 is GTSNPN and CDR2 SVGIG (reference sequence). The length of the CDR3 is 13 residues. V dropped 1 base and J dropped 3 bases, with 10 bases sitting between them. This CDR3 is CAWSDARRYEQYF. CDR3 sequence (DNA): TGTGCCTGGAGTGATGCCAGGCGCTACGAGCAGTACTTC. Looking up the rest from reference TRBV30 and TRBJ2-7 gives the full variable domain: SQTIHQWPATLVQPVGSPLSLECTVEGTSNPNLYWYRQAAGRGLQLLFYSVGIGQISSEVPQNLSASRPQDRQFILSSKKLLLSDSGFYLCAWSDARRYEQYFGPGTRLTVT.

Only a few counts were recorded for this clone. The chain joins TRBV6-4 to TRBJ1-1, with D unclear. This CDR3 spans 14 amino acids. V was pared by 5 bases and J by 1 base, with 11 bases between. Per the germline V gene, CDR1 is MRHNA and CDR2 is SNTAGT. CDR3 bases: TGTGCCAGCAGTCCGGCGCCAGGGAACACTGAAGCTTTCTTT. Encoded protein: CASSPAPGNTEAFF.

This chain joins TRBV19 and TRBJ1-6, with a possible D match to TRBD1 (5 bases). The V and J ends lost 6 bases and 4 bases respectively, with 13 bases between them. CDR1 LNHDA and CDR2 SQIVND come from the germline V gene (reference sequence). CDR3 size: 15 residues. For the CDR3, the DNA is TGTGCCAGTAGAAAGGGGATGGAGTATAATTCACCCCTCCACTTT. Amino acids: CASRKGMEYNSPLHF.

The chain carries TRBV6-5 and TRBJ2-2; no clear D gene. The CDR3 spans 13 residues. V lost 7 bases, J lost 0 bases, and 6 bases lay in between. Germline V gene data show CDR1 as MNHEY and CDR2 as SVGAGI. The CDR3 sequence: CASISPNTGELFF. The CDR3 nucleotides read TGTGCCAGCATTTCTCCGAACACCGGGGAGCTGTTTTTT.

This clone was observed a few times. V gene TRBV6-4 combines with J gene TRBJ2-7; maybe TRBD1 (5 bases). Per the germline V gene, CDR1 is MRHNA and CDR2 is SNTAGT. V was pared by 3 bases and J by 2 bases, with 14 bases between. CDR3 size: 15 residues. The CDR3 is CASSEAGTGTYEQYF. CDR3 nucleotides: TGTGCCAGCAGTGAAGCAGGCACAGGAACCTACGAGCAGTACTTC.

V and J are TRBV9 and TRBJ1-2; D possibly corresponds to TRBD1 (5 bases). CDR3 size: 15 residues. CDR1 and CDR2 from the germline V gene are SGDLS and YYNGEE. Trimming pared 2 bases from V and 4 bases from J, leaving 15 bases between. In DNA form, the CDR3 reads TGTGCCAGCAGCGTTCAGGCAGGGCAGGGCTATGGCTACACCTTC. Its translation: CASSVQAGQGYGYTF.

A single count supports this clone. The J gene is TRBJ2-7, the V gene TRBV7-3; the D is unclear. The ends were cut back, 5 bases at V and 3 bases at J, with 5 bases in the middle. This CDR3 has 11 residues. Germline V gene lookup returns CDR1 SGHTA and CDR2 FQGTGA. The CDR3 here is CASSQYYEQYF. The CDR3 nucleotides read TGTGCCAGCAGCCAGTACTACGAGCAGTACTTC.

V and J are TRBV4-1 and TRBJ2-7, with TRBD1 matching over 7 bases. J gave up 3 bases and V 4 bases, and 9 bases lay outside the gene matches. The CDR3 is 15 residues long. Per the germline V gene, CDR1 is MGHRA and CDR2 is YSYEKL. CDR3 coding DNA: TGCGCCAGCAGCCTTATCCGGGACAGTCTCTACGAGCAGTACTTC. This translates into CASSLIRDSLYEQYF.

This clone was found a few times. The chain links TRBV5-4 to TRBJ1-6; D is unclear. From germline, CDR1 is SGHNT and CDR2 YYREEE (reference sequence). The CDR3 consists of 13 residues. Deletions cut 4 bases from V and 9 bases from J, with 11 bases between. Here the CDR3 reads CASSHEPSSPLHF. For the CDR3, the DNA is TGTGCCAGCAGCCACGAACCCAGTTCACCCCTCCACTTT.

The V and J genes are TRBV9 and TRBJ2-7, with a tentative D call TRBD1 (6 bases). The CDR3 runs to 13 residues. Trimming shortened V by 2 bases and J by 3 bases, and 9 bases separated the two germline ends. Per germline, CDR1 SGDLS and CDR2 YYNGEE. The CDR3 is CASSVEQGYEQYF. DNA of the CDR3: TGTGCCAGCAGCGTTGAACAGGGCTACGAGCAGTACTTC. Together with reference TRBV9 and TRBJ2-7, the CDR3 gives the full variable domain: DSGVTQTPKHLITATGQRVTLRCSPRSGDLSVYWYQQSLDQGLQFLIQYYNGEERAKGNILERFSAQQFPDLHSELNLSSLELGDSALYFCASSVEQGYEQYFGPGTRLTVT.

Remarks on this clone: The junction departs from the called germline gene at one end, perhaps through a read error. The same CDR3 arises from other DNA sequences in this sample as well. The chain joins TRBV2 to TRBJ1-1; TRBD1 is a possible D gene (5 bases). CDR3 length: 14 amino acids. Germline V gene lookup returns CDR1 SNHLY and CDR2 FYNNEI. For the CDR3, the DNA is TGTGCCAGCTCGGGCCCAGGGCGCAGCACTGAAGCCTTCTTT. Translated, it gives CASSGPGRSTEAFF.